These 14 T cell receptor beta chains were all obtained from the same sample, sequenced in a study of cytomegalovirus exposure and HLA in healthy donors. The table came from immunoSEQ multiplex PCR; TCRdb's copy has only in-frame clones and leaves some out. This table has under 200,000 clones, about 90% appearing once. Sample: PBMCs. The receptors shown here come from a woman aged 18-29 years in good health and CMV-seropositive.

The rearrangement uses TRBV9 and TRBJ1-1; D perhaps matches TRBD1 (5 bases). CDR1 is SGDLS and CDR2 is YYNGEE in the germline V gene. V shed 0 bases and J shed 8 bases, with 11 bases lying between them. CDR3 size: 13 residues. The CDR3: CASSVGEGREAFF. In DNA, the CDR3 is TGTGCCAGCAGCGTAGGGGAGGGGCGAGAAGCTTTCTTT.

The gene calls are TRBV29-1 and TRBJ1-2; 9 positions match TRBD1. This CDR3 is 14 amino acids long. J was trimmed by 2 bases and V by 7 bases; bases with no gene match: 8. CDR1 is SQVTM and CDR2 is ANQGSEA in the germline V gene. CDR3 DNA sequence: TGCAGCGCCGACGCCGGGACAGGGAACTATGGCTACACCTTC. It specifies CSADAGTGNYGYTF.

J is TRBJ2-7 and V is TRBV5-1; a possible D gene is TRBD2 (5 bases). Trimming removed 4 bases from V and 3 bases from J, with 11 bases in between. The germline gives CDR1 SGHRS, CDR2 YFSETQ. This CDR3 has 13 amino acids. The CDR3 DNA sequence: TGCGCCAGCAGCCGTACCGGGGTCTACGAGCAGTACTTC. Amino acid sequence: CASSRTGVYEQYF.

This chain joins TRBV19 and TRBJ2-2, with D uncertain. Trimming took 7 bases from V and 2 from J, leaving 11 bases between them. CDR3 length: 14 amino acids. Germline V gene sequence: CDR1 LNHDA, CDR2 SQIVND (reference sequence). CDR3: CASMVGTNTGELFF. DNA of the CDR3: TGTGCCAGTATGGTGGGCACAAACACCGGGGAGCTGTTTTTT.

The CDR3 DNA is TGTGCCAGCAGCGTAGCGACAGGTGGGGGGACCCAGTACTTC. It specifies CASSVATGGGTQYF. V and J are TRBV9 and TRBJ2-5; D may be TRBD1 (6 bases). Trimming stripped 0 bases from V and 7 bases from J, with 13 bases between. CDR3 length: 14 residues. Germline V gene sequence: CDR1 SGDLS, CDR2 YYNGEE.

The CDR3 DNA sequence: TGTGCCTGGTCGACAGGGGGAAATTCACCCCTCCACTTT. As protein: CAWSTGGNSPLHF. The rearrangement joins TRBV30 to TRBJ1-6, with TRBD1 matching over 9 bases. Looked up from germline, CDR1 is GTSNPN and CDR2 is SVGIG (reference sequence). This CDR3 is 13 amino acids long. V shed 5 bases, J shed 7 bases, and the junction held 3 bases outside the gene matches.

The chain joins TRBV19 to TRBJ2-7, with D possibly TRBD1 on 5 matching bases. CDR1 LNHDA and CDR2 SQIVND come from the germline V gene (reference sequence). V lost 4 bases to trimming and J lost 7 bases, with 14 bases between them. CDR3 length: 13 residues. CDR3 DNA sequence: TGTGCCAGTAGTACGGCAGGGCTGGGGGAGCAGTACTTC. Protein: CASSTAGLGEQYF.

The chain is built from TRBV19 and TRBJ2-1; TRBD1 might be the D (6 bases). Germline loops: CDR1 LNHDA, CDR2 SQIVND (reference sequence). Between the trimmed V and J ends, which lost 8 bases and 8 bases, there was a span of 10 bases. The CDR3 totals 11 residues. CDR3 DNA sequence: TGTGCCAGTGGTCCAGGGGATGAGCAGTTCTTC. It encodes CASGPGDEQFF. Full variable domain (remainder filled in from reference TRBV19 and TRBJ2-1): DGGITQSPKYLFRKEGQNVTLSCEQNLNHDAMYWYRQDPGQGLRLIYYSQIVNDFQKGDIAEGYSVSREKKESFPLTVTSAQKNPTAFYLCASGPGDEQFFGPGTRLTVL.

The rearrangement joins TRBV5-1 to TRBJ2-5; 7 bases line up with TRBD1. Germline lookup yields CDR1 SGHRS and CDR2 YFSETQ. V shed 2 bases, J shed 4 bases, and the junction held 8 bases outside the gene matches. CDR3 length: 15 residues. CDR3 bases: TGCGCCAGCAGCTTTTACCGGGACAGCGGAGAGACCCAGTACTTC. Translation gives CASSFYRDSGETQYF.

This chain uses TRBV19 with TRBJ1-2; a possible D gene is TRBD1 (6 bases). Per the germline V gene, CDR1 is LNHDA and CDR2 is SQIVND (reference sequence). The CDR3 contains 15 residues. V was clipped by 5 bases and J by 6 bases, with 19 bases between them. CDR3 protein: CASSPPLAGEDGYTF. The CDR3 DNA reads TGTGCCAGTAGTCCCCCTCTGGCAGGGGAAGATGGCTACACCTTC.

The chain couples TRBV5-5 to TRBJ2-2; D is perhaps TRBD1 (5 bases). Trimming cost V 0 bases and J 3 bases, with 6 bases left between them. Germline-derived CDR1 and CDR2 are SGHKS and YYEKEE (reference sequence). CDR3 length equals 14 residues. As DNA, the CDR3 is TGTGCCAGCAGCTTGGTCAGGGACACCGGGGAGCTGTTTTTT. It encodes CASSLVRDTGELFF.

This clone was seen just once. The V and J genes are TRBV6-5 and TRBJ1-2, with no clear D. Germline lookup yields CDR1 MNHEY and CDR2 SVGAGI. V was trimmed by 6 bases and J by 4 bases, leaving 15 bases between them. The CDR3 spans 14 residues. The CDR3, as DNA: TGTGCCAGCAGCAACGTAAGAGGAGGCTATGGCTACACCTTC. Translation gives CASSNVRGGYGYTF.

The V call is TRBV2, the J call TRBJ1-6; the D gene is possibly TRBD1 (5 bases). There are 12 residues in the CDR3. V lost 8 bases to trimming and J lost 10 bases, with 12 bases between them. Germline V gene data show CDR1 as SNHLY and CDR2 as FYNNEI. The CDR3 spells CASGRGGSPLHF. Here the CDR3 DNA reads TGTGCCAGCGGTAGGGGAGGGTCACCCCTCCACTTT.

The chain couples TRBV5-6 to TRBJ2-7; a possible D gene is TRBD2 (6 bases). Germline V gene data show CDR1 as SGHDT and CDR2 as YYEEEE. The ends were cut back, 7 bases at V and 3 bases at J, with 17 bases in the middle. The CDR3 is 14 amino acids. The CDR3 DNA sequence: TGTGCCAGCTCAGCTGGGGGGAGGCACTACGAGCAGTACTTC. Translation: CASSAGGRHYEQYF.